The sequence of this T cell receptor (beta chain) was determined in a study of shared clonotypes between healthy human individuals. The table came from immunoSEQ multiplex PCR; TCRdb's copy has only in-frame clones and leaves some out. The sample lists millions of clones; more than 90% were seen once. V gave up 2 bases and J gave up 6 bases, with 15 bases separating them. This CDR3 is 15 amino acids long. The germline V gene encodes CDR1 SGHRS and CDR2 YFSETQ. The source of this sequence is a man younger than 35 in good health. The chain couples TRBV5-1 to TRBJ1-3, with a tentative D call TRBD1 (5 bases). The material sequenced was naive CD4+ T cells sorted from blood. The subset denotes: CD45RA+ positively selected. CDR3 sequence: CASSFSLGGINTIYF. The CDR3 DNA reads TGCGCCAGCAGCTTTTCGCTGGGGGGGATAAACACCATATATTTT.